Listed below are T cell receptor beta chains from one sample, sequenced in a study of cytomegalovirus exposure and HLA in healthy donors. The method was immunoSEQ multiplex PCR; TCRdb's version includes in-frame clones alone and lacks a portion of them. The table has 80,000 to 100,000 clones, 73% seen once; the top ten hold 3% to 4%. Input material: PBMCs. The receptors were gathered from a man aged 35 to 55 in good health and CMV-seronegative. Each CDR3 is given with its conserved first and last residue. The D gene is left open where the match is weak. Size is stated for part of the rows, as once, few or many counts, or as a class when the clone is expanded.

TRBV5-4	once	.	TRBJ1-1	CASSFGEGDTEAFF	TGTGCCAGCAGCTTCGGTGAGGGGGACACTGAAGCTTTCTTT
TRBV7-9	.	.	TRBJ2-7	CASSLGVYEQYF	TGTGCCAGCAGCTTAGGAGTTTACGAGCAGTACTTC
TRBV18	.	.	TRBJ1-5	CASPRRDGNQPQHF	TGTGCCAGTCCAAGGAGGGATGGAAATCAGCCCCAGCATTTT
TRBV21-1	.	.	TRBJ2-7	CASSKGQPYEQYF	TGTGCCAGCAGCAAAGGACAGCCCTACGAGCAGTACTTC
TRBV6-4	few	.	TRBJ2-1	CASSDSVGGPDEQFF	TGTGCCAGCAGTGACTCAGTGGGGGGGCCCGATGAGCAGTTCTTC
TRBV7-2	.	TRBD2	TRBJ2-7	CASSDTSGTSGGAYEQYF	TGTGCCAGCAGCGACACGAGTGGGACTAGCGGGGGGGCCTACGAGCAGTACTTC
TRBV11-2	.	.	TRBJ2-2	CASSLPWELFF	TGTGCCAGCAGCCTACCGTGGGAGCTGTTTTTT
TRBV9	.	.	TRBJ2-2	CASSVVAATGELFF	TGTGCCAGCAGCGTAGTAGCGGCCACCGGGGAGCTGTTTTTT
TRBV9	.	.	TRBJ1-6	CASSVETGPKSPLHF	TGTGCCAGCAGCGTAGAAACAGGGCCGAAATCACCCCTCCACTTT
TRBV9	.	.	TRBJ1-2	CASSSEGGGAANYGYTF	TGTGCCAGCAGCTCTGAAGGTGGGGGGGCTGCGAACTATGGCTACACCTTC
TRBV6-5	few	.	TRBJ2-1	CASSLSNEQFF	TGTGCCAGCAGTCTTTCCAATGAGCAGTTCTTC
TRBV6-5	few	.	TRBJ1-1	CASIKPGDYTEAFF	TGTGCCAGCATTAAACCGGGGGACTACACTGAAGCTTTCTTT
TRBV28	.	.	TRBJ2-7	CASSLYARIPTYEQYF	TGTGCCAGCAGTTTATATGCCAGGATCCCTACCTACGAGCAGTACTTC
TRBV7-3	once	TRBD2	TRBJ2-5	CASSFTGGAWETQYF	TGTGCCAGCAGCTTTACCGGGGGGGCCTGGGAGACCCAGTACTTC
TRBV29-1	.	TRBD1	TRBJ2-2	CSVPGQVGELFF	TGCAGCGTTCCCGGACAGGTCGGGGAGCTGTTTTTT
TRBV27	.	.	TRBJ2-2	CASSTVSWTEATSGELFF	TGTGCCAGCAGTACGGTCTCTTGGACAGAAGCGACTTCCGGGGAGCTGTTTTTT
TRBV9	.	.	TRBJ1-2	CASSVRRERNYGYTF	TGTGCCAGCAGCGTAAGGAGGGAAAGGAACTATGGCTACACCTTC
TRBV12-5	.	.	TRBJ2-7	CASGLGQDPSYEQYF	TGTGCTAGTGGTTTGGGACAGGACCCCTCCTACGAGCAGTACTTC
TRBV5-1	once	.	TRBJ2-6	CASSGRWEDSGANVLTF	TGCGCCAGCAGCGGGAGGTGGGAGGACTCTGGGGCCAACGTCCTGACTTTC
TRBV27	few	.	TRBJ2-1	CASSPRRDSYNEQFF	TGTGCCAGCAGTCCCAGGAGGGACTCCTACAATGAGCAGTTCTTC
TRBV27	.	.	TRBJ1-5	CASSGLNSNQPQHF	TGTGCCAGCAGTGGACTGAATAGCAATCAGCCCCAGCATTTT
TRBV5-1	.	TRBD1	TRBJ1-3	CASKSGTGEGGNTIYF	TGCGCCAGCAAAAGCGGGACAGGGGAAGGTGGAAACACCATATATTTT
TRBV18	.	TRBD1	TRBJ1-6	CASSPEDRSNSPLHF	TGTGCCAGCTCACCAGAGGACAGGTCGAATTCACCCCTCCACTTT
TRBV9	.	.	TRBJ2-2	CASSDPQGYGTGELFF	TGTGCCAGCAGCGACCCACAGGGATATGGCACCGGGGAGCTGTTTTTT
TRBV5-1	.	.	TRBJ1-2	CASSWGEYGYTF	TGCGCCAGCAGCTGGGGAGAGTATGGCTACACCTTC
TRBV6-6	.	.	TRBJ2-7	CASRAGAGYEQYF	TGTGCCAGCAGGGCGGGGGCTGGCTACGAGCAGTACTTC
TRBV29-1	.	.	TRBJ1-1	CSVETEGTPSSLLEYLAEAFF	TGCAGCGTCGAAACAGAGGGGACACCAAGCAGTCTTCTAGAATATTTGGCTGAAGCTTTCTTT
TRBV7-9	.	TRBD2	TRBJ2-1	CASSLALAGAHNEQFF	TGTGCCAGCAGCTTAGCCCTAGCGGGGGCCCACAATGAGCAGTTCTTC
TRBV4-1	.	TRBD1	TRBJ1-1	CASSLQTTGYVSSRIF	TGCGCCAGCAGCCTACAAACGACAGGGTACGTTTCGTCGAGGATCTTT
TRBV5-1	.	TRBD2	TRBJ2-2	CASSGLAGDTGELFF	TGCGCCAGCAGCGGACTAGCGGGGGACACCGGGGAGCTGTTTTTT
TRBV4-1	.	TRBD2	TRBJ2-1	CASSHPTSGGYNEQFF	TGCGCCAGCAGCCACCCAACTAGCGGGGGGTACAATGAGCAGTTCTTC
TRBV4-2	.	.	TRBJ2-7	CASSQDRLDNYEQYF	TGTGCCAGCAGCCAAGATCGACTGGACAACTACGAGCAGTACTTC
TRBV9	.	.	TRBJ1-4	CASSQGYTNEKLFF	TGTGCCAGCAGCCAGGGTTATACTAATGAAAAACTGTTTTTT
TRBV15	.	.	TRBJ1-2	CATSRDMLEGYTF	TGTGCCACCAGCAGAGATATGTTAGAGGGCTACACCTTC
TRBV18	.	.	TRBJ1-1	CASSSQQSSHTEAFF	TGTGCCAGCTCAAGTCAACAGTCATCGCACACTGAAGCTTTCTTT
TRBV19	.	.	TRBJ1-2	CASSMSAADYGYTF	TGTGCCAGTAGTATGTCAGCGGCGGACTATGGCTACACCTTC
TRBV5-1	many	TRBD1	TRBJ1-5	CASSLGTGGPNQPQHF	TGCGCCAGCAGCTTGGGGACAGGGGGCCCTAATCAGCCCCAGCATTTT
TRBV27	.	TRBD1	TRBJ1-5	CASSLHDRGNQPQHF	TGTGCCAGCAGTTTGCATGACAGGGGCAATCAGCCCCAGCATTTT